A selection of T cell receptor beta chains follows, all from one sample in a study of blood T cell repertoires in COVID-19. The assay was immunoSEQ multiplex PCR, and TCRdb's table has in-frame clones only and misses some. This table has 60,000 to 65,000 clones, 75% to 85% appearing once. The sequencing sample was made of peripheral blood. The source is a man aged 45-60 years with COVID-19, enrolled during active disease. Each CDR3 is given with its conserved first and last residue. A D gene is named only where the DNA matches it firmly. Rows may omit the clone size; those that give it use once, few, many or a size class.

CDR3 DNA: TGCAGCGCAGGTCGCACAGGAAACTATGGCTACACCTTC
CDR3 protein: CSAGRTGNYGYTF
D gene: NA
J gene: TRBJ1-2
clone size: NA
V gene: TRBV29-1

CDR3 DNA: TGTGCCAGCAGTGAAACACGGGTCGAGGTTCAGCCCCAGCATTTT
CDR3 protein: CASSETRVEVQPQHF
D gene: NA
J gene: TRBJ1-5
clone size: NA
V gene: TRBV6-1

CDR3 DNA: TGTGCCTGGAGTGTACAGGGGCCTGAAGCTTTCTTT
CDR3 protein: CAWSVQGPEAFF
D gene: TRBD1
J gene: TRBJ1-1
clone size: few
V gene: TRBV30

CDR3 DNA: TGTGCCAGCAGCTCAACCCTAGGTGAGCAGTTCTTC
CDR3 protein: CASSSTLGEQFF
D gene: NA
J gene: TRBJ2-1
clone size: few
V gene: TRBV7-3

CDR3 DNA: TGTGCCAGCAGTTACGGGGACAGGGGGCCTGAGCAGTTCTTC
CDR3 protein: CASSYGDRGPEQFF
D gene: TRBD1
J gene: TRBJ2-1
clone size: NA
V gene: TRBV6-5

CDR3 DNA: TGTGCCAGCAGCTTAGGGTCCGGGACATTAAACACCATATATTTT
CDR3 protein: CASSLGSGTLNTIYF
D gene: NA
J gene: TRBJ1-3
clone size: NA
V gene: TRBV7-6

CDR3 DNA: TGTGCCAGCTCCCCTCAGACAGGGGAACTTGAAAAACTGTTTTTT
CDR3 protein: CASSPQTGELEKLFF
D gene: TRBD1
J gene: TRBJ1-4
clone size: NA
V gene: TRBV18

CDR3 DNA: TGCGCCAGCAGCTTGGCCGGGACTAGCGGGAGGGCTAGCACAGATACGCAGTATTTT
CDR3 protein: CASSLAGTSGRASTDTQYF
D gene: TRBD2
J gene: TRBJ2-3
clone size: NA
V gene: TRBV5-1

CDR3 DNA: TGTGCCAGCAGTTACTCGGACAGAGACAATCAGCCCCAGCATTTT
CDR3 protein: CASSYSDRDNQPQHF
D gene: NA
J gene: TRBJ1-5
clone size: NA
V gene: TRBV6-6

CDR3 DNA: TGTGCCAGCAGTGAACGGGCGGGAGGCGCAGATACGCAGTATTTT
CDR3 protein: CASSERAGGADTQYF
D gene: TRBD2
J gene: TRBJ2-3
clone size: NA
V gene: TRBV6-1

CDR3 DNA: TGTGCCAGCAGCTCCGGGACTAGCGGGATTTCTCTGGGTGATACGCAGTATTTT
CDR3 protein: CASSSGTSGISLGDTQYF
D gene: TRBD2
J gene: TRBJ2-3
clone size: once
V gene: TRBV13

CDR3 DNA: TGTGCCAGCAGCCATGGGGAGGGGGCCAACGTCCTGACTTTC
CDR3 protein: CASSHGEGANVLTF
D gene: NA
J gene: TRBJ2-6
clone size: NA
V gene: TRBV3-1/TRBV3-2

CDR3 DNA: TGTGCCATACAAATAGCGGGAGCCCTCGAGCAGTTCTTC
CDR3 protein: CAIQIAGALEQFF
D gene: TRBD2
J gene: TRBJ2-1
clone size: NA
V gene: TRBV6-5

CDR3 DNA: TGTGCCAGCAGCTCCGCGCAAGGGACTAGATGGTCCGGGGAGCTGTTTTTT
CDR3 protein: CASSSAQGTRWSGELFF
D gene: NA
J gene: TRBJ2-2
clone size: NA
V gene: TRBV12-1

CDR3 DNA: TGTGCCAGCAGCTTAGCCCAACCTGGAGACACTGAAGCTTTCTTT
CDR3 protein: CASSLAQPGDTEAFF
D gene: NA
J gene: TRBJ1-1
clone size: NA
V gene: TRBV7-2

CDR3 DNA: TGTGCCAGCAGTCCACTCGCAGGGGCTCGGGAGCAGTACTTC
CDR3 protein: CASSPLAGAREQYF
D gene: NA
J gene: TRBJ2-7
clone size: NA
V gene: TRBV28

CDR3 DNA: TGTGCCAGCAGAAGGACAGCAGGGTCCTACGAGCAGTACTTC
CDR3 protein: CASRRTAGSYEQYF
D gene: NA
J gene: TRBJ2-7
clone size: once
V gene: TRBV28

CDR3 DNA: TGCAGCGTCCTGGACAGGGGAGAGCGCGGGAGAGGCACCGGGGAGCTGTTTTTT
CDR3 protein: CSVLDRGERGRGTGELFF
D gene: TRBD1
J gene: TRBJ2-2
clone size: NA
V gene: TRBV29-1

CDR3 DNA: TGTGCCAGCACCGTCCAGGGGGGCCACACTGAAGCTTTCTTT
CDR3 protein: CASTVQGGHTEAFF
D gene: TRBD1
J gene: TRBJ1-1
clone size: NA
V gene: TRBV2

CDR3 DNA: TGTGCCAGCAGCGTAGAGGACAGGAACACTGAAGCTTTCTTT
CDR3 protein: CASSVEDRNTEAFF
D gene: NA
J gene: TRBJ1-1
clone size: NA
V gene: TRBV9

CDR3 DNA: TGCGCCAGCAGCCAGGTTGACAGGGGGGGCTATGGCTACACCTTC
CDR3 protein: CASSQVDRGGYGYTF
D gene: TRBD1
J gene: TRBJ1-2
clone size: NA
V gene: TRBV4-3

CDR3 DNA: TGTGCCAGCAGCCGGAGGGGAAACAATCAGCCCCAGCATTTT
CDR3 protein: CASSRRGNNQPQHF
D gene: NA
J gene: TRBJ1-5
clone size: NA
V gene: TRBV14

CDR3 DNA: TGTGCCAGCAGTTATCGGAGTGGCACCTACGAGCAGTACTTC
CDR3 protein: CASSYRSGTYEQYF
D gene: NA
J gene: TRBJ2-7
clone size: NA
V gene: TRBV6-2/TRBV6-3

CDR3 DNA: TGTGCCAGCAGTGAACCCCGGGCTCCGGGGGATGAGCAGTTCTTC
CDR3 protein: CASSEPRAPGDEQFF
D gene: NA
J gene: TRBJ2-1
clone size: NA
V gene: TRBV6-1

CDR3 DNA: TGCGCCAGCAGCTTGGCCCTGCCGGGGACTGAAGCTTTCTTT
CDR3 protein: CASSLALPGTEAFF
D gene: NA
J gene: TRBJ1-1
clone size: NA
V gene: TRBV5-1

CDR3 DNA: TGTGCCAGCAGTTGGGGCGGGAACACTGAAGCTTTCTTT
CDR3 protein: CASSWGGNTEAFF
D gene: NA
J gene: TRBJ1-1
clone size: NA
V gene: TRBV27

CDR3 DNA: TGTGCCAGCAGTTACTCGATCGGACTTGCCAAAAACATTCAGTACTTC
CDR3 protein: CASSYSIGLAKNIQYF
D gene: NA
J gene: TRBJ2-4
clone size: NA
V gene: TRBV6-2/TRBV6-3

CDR3 DNA: TGTGCCACCAGTGATCCTTCGGGCGGGAGGGCCCGGCCCGGGGAGCTGTTTTTT
CDR3 protein: CATSDPSGGRARPGELFF
D gene: TRBD2
J gene: TRBJ2-2
clone size: NA
V gene: TRBV24-1

CDR3 DNA: TGTGCCAGCAGTGAAGCCCCGGTGGGCTTGACAGGGACATCCGGGGAGCTGTTTTTT
CDR3 protein: CASSEAPVGLTGTSGELFF
D gene: TRBD1
J gene: TRBJ2-2
clone size: NA
V gene: TRBV6-1

CDR3 DNA: TGTGCCAGCAGTCGTCGGACAGGGAGAAATCAGCCCCAGCATTTT
CDR3 protein: CASSRRTGRNQPQHF
D gene: TRBD1
J gene: TRBJ1-5
clone size: NA
V gene: TRBV6-5

CDR3 DNA: TGTGCCAGCAGCCCCCAGGGGCGCAGACCCCAGCATTTT
CDR3 protein: CASSPQGRRPQHF
D gene: NA
J gene: TRBJ1-5
clone size: NA
V gene: TRBV6-2/TRBV6-3

CDR3 DNA: TGTGCCAGTAGTATTGGCAGGGAACCCTACGAGCAGTACTTC
CDR3 protein: CASSIGREPYEQYF
D gene: NA
J gene: TRBJ2-7
clone size: NA
V gene: TRBV19

CDR3 DNA: TGTGCCAGCTCACTCCTCAGGGGCGATAAGGTGTCGCAGTATTTT
CDR3 protein: CASSLLRGDKVSQYF
D gene: NA
J gene: TRBJ2-3
clone size: NA
V gene: TRBV18

CDR3 DNA: TGTGCCACCCGGGATTTACTCTCCTACGAGCAGTACTTC
CDR3 protein: CATRDLLSYEQYF
D gene: NA
J gene: TRBJ2-7
clone size: NA
V gene: TRBV10-3

CDR3 DNA: TGTGCCAGCAGTTCCCCGGGACAGGCAGACAATGAGCAGTTCTTC
CDR3 protein: CASSSPGQADNEQFF
D gene: TRBD1
J gene: TRBJ2-1
clone size: NA
V gene: TRBV28

CDR3 DNA: TGTGCCAGCAGTTCTAGGGGGGAAGCTTTCTTT
CDR3 protein: CASSSRGEAFF
D gene: NA
J gene: TRBJ1-1
clone size: NA
V gene: TRBV6-6

CDR3 DNA: TGTGCCAGCAGCACGGCTAGCGGGAGGTCATACGAGCAGTACTTC
CDR3 protein: CASSTASGRSYEQYF
D gene: TRBD2
J gene: TRBJ2-7
clone size: NA
V gene: TRBV13

CDR3 DNA: TGTGCCACGGGGGGACAGGGTGGTGAAAAACTGTTTTTT
CDR3 protein: CATGGQGGEKLFF
D gene: TRBD1
J gene: TRBJ1-4
clone size: NA
V gene: TRBV12-3/TRBV12-4

CDR3 DNA: TGTGCCACCAGCAGAGAGAAAGGGACTAGCGGTTCCTACGAGCAGTACTTC
CDR3 protein: CATSREKGTSGSYEQYF
D gene: TRBD2
J gene: TRBJ2-7
clone size: NA
V gene: TRBV15

CDR3 DNA: TGTGCCAGCAGTGAACCCCCAGGGACGGGGGAAGATACGCAGTATTTT
CDR3 protein: CASSEPPGTGEDTQYF
D gene: NA
J gene: TRBJ2-3
clone size: few
V gene: TRBV6-1

CDR3 DNA: TGTGCCACCAGTGATTCGCAGGGGGCCGGAGGCTACACCTTC
CDR3 protein: CATSDSQGAGGYTF
D gene: TRBD1
J gene: TRBJ1-2
clone size: NA
V gene: TRBV24-1

CDR3 DNA: TGTGCCAGCAGCTTAGGAGGCCGCAATCAGCCCCAGCATTTT
CDR3 protein: CASSLGGRNQPQHF
D gene: NA
J gene: TRBJ1-5
clone size: NA
V gene: TRBV5-5